Presented here are 20 T cell receptor beta chains from one specimen sequenced in a study of cytomegalovirus exposure and HLA in healthy donors. Amplification used 60 Vbeta primers and 13 Jbeta primers. Data came from immunoSEQ multiplex PCR; TCRdb stores just in-frame clones and leaves some out. Of roughly 110,000 clones listed, about four fifths are singletons. Specimen: PBMCs. The source is a woman aged 18-35 years in good health and CMV-seropositive.

This clone was seen once. V usage is TRBV28 and J usage is TRBJ2-7; 7 positions match TRBD2. V shed 5 bases, J shed 6 bases, and the junction held 4 bases outside the gene matches. Germline values: CDR1 MDHEN, CDR2 SYDVKM. CDR3 length equals 12 residues. CDR3 DNA: TGTGCCAGCAGTCATAGCGGGCCCGAGCAGTACTTC. It encodes CASSHSGPEQYF.

V gene TRBV19 combines with J gene TRBJ2-1; maybe TRBD2 (6 bases). This CDR3 contains 15 residues. Germline CDR1 LNHDA, CDR2 SQIVND (reference sequence). V was shortened by 5 bases and J by 6 bases, with 17 bases between the two germline ends. In nucleotides, the CDR3 is TGTGCCAGTAGTGTTTATCGGGAGCTACTCAATGAGCAGTTCTTC. This encodes CASSVYRELLNEQFF.

V usage is TRBV28 and J usage is TRBJ2-6; D gene unclear. Trimming left V 6 bases short and J 0 bases short, with 9 bases between. The CDR3 length is 15 residues. Germline loops: CDR1 MDHEN, CDR2 SYDVKM. Written as DNA, the CDR3 is TGTGCCAGCAGGGAGACCCCCTCTGGGGCCAACGTCCTGACTTTC. It specifies CASRETPSGANVLTF.

The DNA of the CDR3 is TGTGCCAGCAGCCCACAGGCGACACTTCTCGGAAATGAAAAACTGTTTTTT. This translates into CASSPQATLLGNEKLFF. V and J are TRBV9 and TRBJ1-4; possible D gene TRBD1, 5 bases. Trimming took off 4 bases at V and 5 bases at J, with 21 bases between the two ends. The CDR3 is 17 amino acids. Germline V CDR1 and CDR2: SGDLS, YYNGEE.

The chain combines TRBV6-5 with TRBJ1-2; TRBD1 agrees at 9 bases. Germline lookup yields CDR1 MNHEY and CDR2 SVGAGI. V gave up 6 bases and J gave up 6 bases; unmatched junction bases: 5. This CDR3 has 13 residues. CDR3 residues: CASRADRGHGYTF. The CDR3 DNA follows: TGTGCCAGCAGAGCGGACAGGGGCCATGGCTACACCTTC.

Comment on this clone: At one end, the junction sequence differs from germline, possibly due to a read error. V gene TRBV30 combines with J gene TRBJ1-2; possible D gene TRBD1, 5 bases. The CDR3 totals 14 residues. In germline, CDR1 is GTSNPN, CDR2 SVGIG (reference sequence). The CDR3 loop reads CARRGGRSFVRYTF. The CDR3 DNA is TGTGCCCGGAGGGGAGGCAGGTCGTTTGTGCGCTACACCTTC.

The chain's CDR3 is CASSIRGWETQYF. As DNA, the CDR3 is TGTGCCAGTAGTATAAGGGGTTGGGAGACCCAGTACTTC. The chain links TRBV19 to TRBJ2-5, with D perhaps TRBD1 (5 bases). The CDR3 totals 13 residues. V dropped 2 bases and J dropped 5 bases, with 9 bases sitting between them. Germline CDR1 and CDR2: LNHDA and SQIVND (reference sequence).

In this sample, this clone turned up a few times. The rearrangement joins TRBV5-6 to TRBJ2-5, with 12 bases lining up with TRBD1. The trim removed 3 bases at V and 5 bases at J, leaving 2 bases unmatched. Germline loops: CDR1 SGHDT, CDR2 YYEEEE. CDR3 size: 14 residues. The CDR3 loop is CASSWDRGRETQYF. The CDR3 nucleotides read TGTGCCAGCAGCTGGGACAGGGGGCGTGAGACCCAGTACTTC.

The V gene is TRBV28, the J gene TRBJ2-7; tentative D call: TRBD2 (6 bases). In germline, CDR1 is MDHEN, CDR2 SYDVKM. With 3 bases removed from V and 3 bases from J, the gap between germline ends came to 9 bases. This CDR3 spans 13 amino acids. CDR3 DNA sequence: TGTGCCAGCAGTTTCAGGCGGGACTACGAGCAGTACTTC. Its translation is CASSFRRDYEQYF.

This clone was observed a few times. V usage is TRBV28 and J usage is TRBJ1-2, with 9 bases lining up with TRBD1. CDR3 length equals 14 residues. Germline V gives CDR1 MDHEN, CDR2 SYDVKM. The J segment lost 4 bases and the V segment lost 4 bases, leaving 4 bases of the junction unmatched. DNA of the CDR3: TGTGCCAGCAGTTCCCCGGGACAGGGCTATGGCTACACCTTC. It is translated as CASSSPGQGYGYTF.

The chain couples TRBV7-9 to TRBJ2-7; 9 bases line up with TRBD2. Germline assignment: CDR1 SEHNR and CDR2 FQNEAQ (reference sequence). The CDR3 spans 15 residues. With V trimmed by 5 bases and J by 3 bases, 8 bases remained unmatched. The chain's CDR3 is CASSRPSGAVYEQYF. In DNA form, the CDR3 reads TGTGCCAGCAGCCGCCCTAGCGGGGCGGTCTACGAGCAGTACTTC.

J is TRBJ2-5 and V is TRBV9; D is possibly TRBD2 (6 bases). This CDR3 comprises 15 residues. Trimming stripped 4 bases from V and 2 bases from J, with 15 bases between. Per the germline V gene, CDR1 is SGDLS and CDR2 is YYNGEE. CDR3 nucleotides: TGTGCCAGCAGCACGGAGGGTTCCTATCAAGAGACCCAGTACTTC. Amino acid sequence: CASSTEGSYQETQYF. The complete variable domain, with remaining parts taken from reference TRBV9 and TRBJ2-5, reads DSGVTQTPKHLITATGQRVTLRCSPRSGDLSVYWYQQSLDQGLQFLIQYYNGEERAKGNILERFSAQQFPDLHSELNLSSLELGDSALYFCASSTEGSYQETQYFGPGTRLLVL.

This chain joins TRBV5-1 and TRBJ2-1; the match to TRBD2 covers 8 bases. The CDR3 is made up of 14 amino acids. The ends lost 4 bases at V and 8 bases at J; junction bases unmatched: 8. Germline CDR1 is SGHRS and CDR2 is YFSETQ. The CDR3 spells CASSPERELHEQFF. As DNA, the CDR3 is TGCGCCAGCAGCCCGGAGCGGGAGTTGCATGAGCAGTTCTTC.

The chain has TRBV11-3 and TRBJ2-5; 12 nucleotides align to TRBD2. The J segment lost 1 base and the V segment lost 5 bases, leaving 5 bases of the junction unmatched. The CDR3 is 16 residues long. Germline CDR1 is SGHNT and CDR2 is YENEEA. CDR3 loop: CASSPRLAGAQETQYF. The CDR3 DNA reads as TGTGCCAGCAGCCCCAGACTAGCGGGAGCCCAAGAGACCCAGTACTTC.

The chain recombines TRBV5-4 with TRBJ2-7; 10 positions agree with TRBD1. Germline V gene sequence: CDR1 SGHNT, CDR2 YYREEE (reference sequence). The junction had 4 bases not matched to a gene; V was cut back by 1 base and J by 3 bases. This CDR3 is 15 amino acids long. In DNA, the CDR3 is TGTGCCAGCAGCTTGTCTCGGGACAGGGGCTACGAGCAGTACTTC. This codes for CASSLSRDRGYEQYF. Complete variable domain (other parts from reference TRBV5-4 and TRBJ2-7): ETGVTQSPTHLIKTRGQQVTLRCSSQSGHNTVSWYQQALGQGPQFIFQYYREEENGRGNFPPRFSGLQFPNYSSELNVNALELDDSALYLCASSLSRDRGYEQYFGPGTRLTVT.

The rearrangement uses TRBV5-1 and TRBJ2-1, with D possibly being TRBD2 (6 bases). CDR3 size: 15 residues. V was trimmed by 0 bases and J by 9 bases, leaving 16 bases between them. CDR1 SGHRS and CDR2 YFSETQ come from the germline V gene. For the CDR3, the DNA is TGCGCCAGCAGCTTGGCCCCAGGGTCGGAGGGTGAGCAGTTCTTC. Amino acid sequence: CASSLAPGSEGEQFF.

The gene calls are TRBV27 and TRBJ1-4, with D maybe TRBD1 (5 bases). From germline, CDR1 is MNHEY and CDR2 SMNVEV (reference sequence). The CDR3 contains 18 residues. With 6 bases removed from V and 3 bases from J, the gap between germline ends came to 23 bases. The DNA for the CDR3 is TGTGCCAGCAGGGGCGGGGTTACAGGAGCATGGGCTAATGAAAAACTGTTTTTT. As protein: CASRGGVTGAWANEKLFF.

V gene TRBV7-9 combines with J gene TRBJ2-5; 7 bases are a match to TRBD1. CDR1 and CDR2 from the germline V gene are SEHNR and FQNEAQ (reference sequence). The CDR3 is 17 amino acids. Losses at the gene ends were 5 bases for V and 4 bases for J; bases not matched to a gene: 16. CDR3 sequence: CASSRQGGRYFRETQYF. The CDR3 bases are TGTGCCAGCAGCCGACAGGGCGGGCGCTACTTCCGAGAGACCCAGTACTTC.

V usage is TRBV6-6 and J usage is TRBJ2-2, with unresolved D. V was trimmed by 5 bases and J by 6 bases, leaving 10 bases between them. The CDR3 is 13 residues long. Germline CDR1 MNHNY, CDR2 SVGAGI (reference sequence). The CDR3: CASSLRGAGELFF. The CDR3, as DNA: TGTGCCAGCAGTCTGAGAGGTGCCGGGGAGCTGTTTTTT.

This chain connects TRBV2 to TRBJ2-7, with D tentatively TRBD2 (6 bases). This CDR3 is built from 13 residues. Germline V lookup: CDR1 SNHLY, CDR2 FYNNEI. V was pared by 4 bases and J by 6 bases, with 13 bases between. This CDR3 reads CASSADLGGEQYF. CDR3 in DNA: TGTGCCAGCAGTGCGGACCTGGGGGGCGAGCAGTACTTC.